This T cell receptor beta chain was retrieved from a study of blood T cell repertoires in COVID-19. Trimming cost V 4 bases and J 5 bases, with 5 bases left between them. CDR3 length equals 11 residues. Germline values: CDR1 MNHEY, CDR2 SVGAGI. Sequencing used immunoSEQ multiplex PCR; TCRdb keeps in-frame clones, though not all of them. The sample includes 60,000 to 95,000 clones, under 95% of them seen just once. The V and J genes are TRBV6-5 and TRBJ2-5; D is uncertain. Sequencing was carried out using peripheral blood. The TCR sequence derives from a human donor in a cohort sampled during active COVID-19. CDR3 nucleotide sequence: TGTGCCAGCAGTTTCGGGGAGACCCAGTACTTC. It yields the protein CASSFGETQYF.